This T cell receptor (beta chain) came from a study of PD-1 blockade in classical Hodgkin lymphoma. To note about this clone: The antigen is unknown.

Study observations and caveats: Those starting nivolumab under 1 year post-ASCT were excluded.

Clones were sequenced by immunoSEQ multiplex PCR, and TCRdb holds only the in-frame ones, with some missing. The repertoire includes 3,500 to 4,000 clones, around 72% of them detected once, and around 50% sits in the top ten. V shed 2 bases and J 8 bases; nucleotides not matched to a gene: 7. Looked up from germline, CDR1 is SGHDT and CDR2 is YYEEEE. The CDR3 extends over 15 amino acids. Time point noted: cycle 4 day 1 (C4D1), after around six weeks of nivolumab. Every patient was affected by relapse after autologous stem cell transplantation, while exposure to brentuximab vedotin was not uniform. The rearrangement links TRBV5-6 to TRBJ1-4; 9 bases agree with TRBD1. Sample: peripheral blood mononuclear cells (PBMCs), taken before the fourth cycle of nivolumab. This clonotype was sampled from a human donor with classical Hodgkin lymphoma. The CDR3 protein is CASSLGGTGREKLFF. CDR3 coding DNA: TGTGCCAGCAGCTTAGGGGGGACAGGGCGCGAAAAACTGTTTTTT.